What follows describes a single T cell receptor beta chain. This clonotype turned up a few times. What this receptor recognizes is not known. The sample holds no much larger clone one base away, and base qualities are not on file. The library was prepared using 5' RACE. The instrument was an Illumina HiSeq 2500. A second PCR of roughly 7 to 11 cycles was performed with a sample-barcoded 5' primer and a J-beta primer mix. Each TCR beta cDNA molecule received a unique molecular identifier from a template-switch 5' adaptor carrying 12 random nucleotides. Each sample yielded at least 2.5 million CDR3-containing paired-end reads. First-strand cDNA synthesis was performed from all RNA using the Mint cDNA synthesis kit, with priming by a TRBC-specific oligonucleotide. Following uracil-DNA glycosylase treatment, all cDNA underwent a first 18-cycle PCR with the universal primers M1SS and BC2_uni_R. Per the source publication's procedure: For normalization, 1 million high-quality reads, each with a distinct molecular identifier, were randomly selected from each sample. Instead of being binned into consensus sequences, reads with shared molecular identifiers were discarded. MiTCR, with a Q25 quality threshold and the strictest error-elimination algorithm, was used for CDR3 identification, clonotype clustering and error correction. Lower-bound total TCR beta diversity was estimated with a nonparametric unseen species model using Euler transformation. TCRdb reran the public reads through fastp at Q25 and MiXCR, keeping productive beta chains. All rows with the same CDR3 protein become a single entry with the most common DNA and genes. These V and J calls derive from TCRdb rather than the authors' analysis. For this sample the table gives about 1,500,000 distinct CDR3 sequences, of which approximately 40% were detected only once. 7% to 9% of the sample is held by the ten biggest clonotypes.

The data derive from a study of blood T cells in healthy people across ages (dated by TCRdb to between 2015 and 2016). In the study overall: In model experiments, template switching captured about one uniquely barcoded TCR beta cDNA molecule for every two T cells. To track age-related changes in TCR beta repertoire diversity, the study relied on deep sequencing normalized with unique cDNA molecular identifiers. Donors were grouped into four age groups: young (average approximately 15 years), middle-aged (about 40), aged (around 66) and long-lived (around 82). Donors of different ages were randomly distributed across sequencing lanes to avoid experimental bias. For two donors (one aged 18 to 30 and one aged 80 or older), the study analyzed two additional independent replicas of 1 million unique cDNA reads from the same blood draw. Study-wide findings and limitations: Estimates of total diversity based on one million sequenced T cells were regarded as lower bounds and as underestimates. Because profiling used bulk unsorted PBMCs, naive and antigen-experienced compartments could not be compared conclusively. Because the CMV infection status of the donors was unknown, age-related changes in expanded clonotypes may potentially have been confounded. There was a strong correlation between observed TCR beta diversity and the percentage of naive T cells measured by flow cytometry. Compared with the aged group, the long-lived group had more naive CD4+ T cells, fewer expanded clones and increased TCR diversity, suggesting age selection. Observed TCR beta diversity per million T cells fell roughly linearly with age, and a significant reduction was already apparent by age roughly 40.

Systemically healthy Caucasian individuals from Russia, roughly 40 in total and aged roughly 6 to 100 years, were included as donors. Each donor gave approximately 10 milliliters of peripheral blood, collected into EDTA-treated Vacutainer tubes. Ficoll-Paque density-gradient centrifugation was used to isolate PBMCs, with at least 6.5 million per sample. Total RNA, at least 6 micrograms per sample, was extracted from PBMCs with Trizol reagent. The percentages of naive CD45RAhigh/CD27high T cells were determined by flow cytometry on a PBMC aliquot from every donor. From its cysteine to its phenylalanine, the CDR3 spans 16 amino acids. Of all the DNA, just the CDR3 is kept, 48 bases in frame from base 1. Based on the germline V gene, the CDR1 and CDR2 sequences are SGHVS and FNYEAQ. Relative to germline, V is 6 bases shorter and J is 2 bases shorter, with 18 bases between their ends.

The sequence came from a woman under 30 in good health. Material for sequencing was blood. The sequence is built from TRBV7-6 and TRBJ2-3; the D gene is not confidently resolved. The DNA sequence is as follows: TGTGCCAGCAGGGTTGGGCTTGCGGCGAACACAGATACGCAGTATTTT. Translation gives CASRVGLAANTDTQYF.